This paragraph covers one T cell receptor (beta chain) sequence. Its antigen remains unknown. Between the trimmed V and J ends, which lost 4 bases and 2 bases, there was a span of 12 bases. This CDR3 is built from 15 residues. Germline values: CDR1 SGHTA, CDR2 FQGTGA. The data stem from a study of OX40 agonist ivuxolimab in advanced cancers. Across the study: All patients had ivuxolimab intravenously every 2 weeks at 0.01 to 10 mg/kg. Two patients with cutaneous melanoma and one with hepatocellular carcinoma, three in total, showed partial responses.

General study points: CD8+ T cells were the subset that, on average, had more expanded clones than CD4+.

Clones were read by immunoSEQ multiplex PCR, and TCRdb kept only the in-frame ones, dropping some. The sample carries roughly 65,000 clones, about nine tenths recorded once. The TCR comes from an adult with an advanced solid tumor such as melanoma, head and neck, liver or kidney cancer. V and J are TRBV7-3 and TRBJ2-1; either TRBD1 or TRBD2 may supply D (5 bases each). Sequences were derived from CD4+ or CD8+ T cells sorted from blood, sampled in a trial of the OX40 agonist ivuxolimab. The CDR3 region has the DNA TGTGCCAGCAGCTCCGAGGGGCAGACCTACAATGAGCAGTTCTTC. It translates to CASSSEGQTYNEQFF.